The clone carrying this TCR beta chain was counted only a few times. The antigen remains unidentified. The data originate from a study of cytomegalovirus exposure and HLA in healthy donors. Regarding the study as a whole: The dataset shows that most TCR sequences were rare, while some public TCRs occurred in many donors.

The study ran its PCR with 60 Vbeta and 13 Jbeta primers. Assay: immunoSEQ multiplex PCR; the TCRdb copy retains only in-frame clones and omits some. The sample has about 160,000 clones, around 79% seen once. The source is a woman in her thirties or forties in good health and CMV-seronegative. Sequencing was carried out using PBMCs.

The CDR3 DNA reads TGTGCCAGCTCATCTAGACAGGTGACGAACACTGAAGCTTTCTTT. As protein: CASSSRQVTNTEAFF. The J gene is TRBJ1-1, the V gene TRBV18; tentatively, D is TRBD1 (6 bases). The CDR3 runs 15 residues. Germline CDR1 and CDR2: KGHSH and LQKENI. Deletions cut 5 bases from V and 1 base from J, with 14 bases between.